This T cell receptor (beta chain) came from a study of T cells in Graves' hyperthyroidism and ophthalmopathy. Study-level background: At the time of initial diagnosis and before any treatment, peripheral blood was collected.

The CDR3 extends over 15 amino acids. The V gene end was trimmed by 0 bases and the J gene end by 4 bases; junction bases not matched to a gene: 3. In germline, CDR1 is WNHNN, CDR2 SYGVQD (reference sequence). Each diagnosis drew on symptoms, thyroxine, TRAb, thyroid ultrasound and orbital computed tomography findings. Amplification of TCR beta CDR3 regions used RNA as the template. TCR CDR3 underwent first-round RT-PCR with the HTBI primer set. Each CDR3 protein is one row after TCRdb ran MiXCR on the multiplex PCR reads. Of some 500,000 distinct CDR3 sequences in the sample, 15% to 20% are singletons; the top ten hold approximately 30%. This clonotype was seen many times. Its cognate antigen is unknown. Findings and caveats of the study: Stable hyperthyroidism was told apart from ophthalmopathy by a model built on 13 V-J features. In validation, the model predicted ophthalmopathy. These predictions came a median about 6.8 months before onset.

Input material: blood. V gene TRBV10-1 combines with J gene TRBJ2-1, with 7 bases that match TRBD2. The receptor's source is a young woman with Graves' ophthalmopathy. CDR3 nucleotides: TGCGCCAGCAGTGAGTCGGCTAGCGGATACAATGAGCAGTTCTTC. This translates into CASSESASGYNEQFF.